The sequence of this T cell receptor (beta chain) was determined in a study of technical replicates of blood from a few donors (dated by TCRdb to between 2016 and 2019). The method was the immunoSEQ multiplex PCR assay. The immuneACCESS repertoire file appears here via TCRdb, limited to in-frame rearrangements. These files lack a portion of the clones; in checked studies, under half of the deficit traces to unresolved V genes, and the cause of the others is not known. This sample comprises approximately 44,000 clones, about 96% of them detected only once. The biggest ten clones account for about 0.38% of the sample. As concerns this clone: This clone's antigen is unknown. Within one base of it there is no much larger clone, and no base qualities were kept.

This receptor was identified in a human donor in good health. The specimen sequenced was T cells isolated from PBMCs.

Here is the DNA: TGTGCCAGCAACATTCGATTGGACAGGAACAAGGTGTGGGACTATGGCTACACCTTC. The encoded protein is CASNIRLDRNKVWDYGYTF. The chain employs TRBV28 and TRBJ1-2; 7 bases in the junction line up with TRBD1. V trim: 7 bases; J trim: 3 bases; unmatched bases: 23. CDR1 and CDR2 were assigned from the germline V gene as MDHEN and SYDVKM. Including cysteine and phenylalanine, the CDR3 has 19 amino acids. Kept here is only the CDR3 DNA, which spans 57 bases and is read in frame from base 1.